Listed below are T cell receptor beta chains from one sample, sequenced in a study of shared clonotypes between healthy human individuals. Clones were read by immunoSEQ multiplex PCR, and TCRdb kept only the in-frame ones, dropping some. The sample lists 800,000 to 950,000 clones; around 96% were seen once. The source material was naive CD8+ T cells sorted from blood. These receptors all come from a man aged 25-45 years in good health. Both conserved end residues are part of each CDR3. A D gene is named only where the DNA matches it firmly. Size is stated for part of the rows, as once, few or many counts, or as a class when the clone is expanded.

clone_size: once; v_call: TRBV9; d_call: TRBD2; j_call: TRBJ2-2; cdr3_aa: CASRAGEAGELFF; cdr3_nt: TGTGCCAGCAGAGCGGGAGAAGCCGGGGAGCTGTTTTTT
clone_size: -; v_call: TRBV7-8; d_call: -; j_call: TRBJ2-7; cdr3_aa: CASTLLSYEQYF; cdr3_nt: TGTGCCAGCACCCTGCTCTCCTACGAGCAGTACTTC
clone_size: -; v_call: TRBV7-6; d_call: -; j_call: TRBJ2-5; cdr3_aa: CASSLEVGQETQYF; cdr3_nt: TGTGCCAGCAGCTTAGAGGTCGGCCAAGAGACCCAGTACTTC
clone_size: once; v_call: TRBV10-2; d_call: -; j_call: TRBJ1-1; cdr3_aa: CASSVGLRTEAFF; cdr3_nt: TGCGCCAGCAGTGTTGGTCTTAGGACTGAAGCTTTCTTT
clone_size: -; v_call: TRBV21-1; d_call: -; j_call: TRBJ2-5; cdr3_aa: CASSKNFDSLQETQYF; cdr3_nt: TGTGCCAGCAGCAAGAATTTCGACAGCCTACAAGAGACCCAGTACTTC
clone_size: -; v_call: TRBV27; d_call: -; j_call: TRBJ1-1; cdr3_aa: CASLTGTNTEAFF; cdr3_nt: TGTGCCAGCTTGACAGGCACGAACACTGAAGCTTTCTTT
clone_size: -; v_call: TRBV19; d_call: -; j_call: TRBJ2-1; cdr3_aa: CASRKQGSSYNEQFF; cdr3_nt: TGTGCCAGTAGAAAACAGGGAAGCTCCTACAATGAGCAGTTCTTC
clone_size: -; v_call: TRBV27; d_call: TRBD1; j_call: TRBJ1-2; cdr3_aa: CASRRGGAHYGYTF; cdr3_nt: TGTGCCAGCAGGAGAGGGGGCGCCCACTATGGCTACACCTTC
clone_size: -; v_call: TRBV11-3; d_call: -; j_call: TRBJ2-7; cdr3_aa: CASSPGTLHEQYF; cdr3_nt: TGTGCCAGCAGCCCAGGGACGCTCCATGAGCAGTACTTC
clone_size: once; v_call: TRBV5-1; d_call: -; j_call: TRBJ2-7; cdr3_aa: CASSLEWDTHEQYF; cdr3_nt: TGCGCCAGCAGCTTGGAATGGGACACTCACGAGCAGTACTTC
clone_size: -; v_call: TRBV4-1; d_call: -; j_call: TRBJ1-3; cdr3_aa: CASSQVLGFGNTIYF; cdr3_nt: TGCGCCAGCAGCCAAGTTCTGGGGTTTGGAAACACCATATATTTT